This T cell receptor (beta chain) emerged from a study of T cells in Graves' hyperthyroidism and ophthalmopathy. Of note for this clonotype: The antigen remains undetermined.

V was shortened by 5 bases and J by 1 base, with 11 bases between the two germline ends. The CDR3 length is 13 residues. Per germline, CDR1 DFQATT and CDR2 SNEGSKA (reference sequence). Overall study results and limits: In the blood, most expanded thyroid clonotypes above 0.001 appeared as well.

From RNA transcripts, TCR beta CDR3 regions were amplified. First-round RT-PCR targeting the TCR CDR3 was performed with the HTBI primer set. TCRdb processed the multiplex PCR reads anew with MiXCR; each CDR3 protein has one entry. The data contain approximately 210,000 distinct CDR3 sequences, roughly a sixth of them singletons. Over 18 months, lack of ophthalmopathy progression marked Graves' hyperthyroidism as stable. Each diagnosis drew on symptoms, thyroxine, TRAb, thyroid ultrasound and orbital computed tomography findings. What was sequenced was blood. V and J are TRBV20-1 and TRBJ1-1; D is unclear. The TCR originated in a man in his fifties or sixties with Graves' hyperthyroidism. The chain's CDR3 is CSARRMGNTEAFF. The CDR3 nucleotides are TGCAGTGCTCGAAGGATGGGGAACACTGAAGCTTTCTTT.